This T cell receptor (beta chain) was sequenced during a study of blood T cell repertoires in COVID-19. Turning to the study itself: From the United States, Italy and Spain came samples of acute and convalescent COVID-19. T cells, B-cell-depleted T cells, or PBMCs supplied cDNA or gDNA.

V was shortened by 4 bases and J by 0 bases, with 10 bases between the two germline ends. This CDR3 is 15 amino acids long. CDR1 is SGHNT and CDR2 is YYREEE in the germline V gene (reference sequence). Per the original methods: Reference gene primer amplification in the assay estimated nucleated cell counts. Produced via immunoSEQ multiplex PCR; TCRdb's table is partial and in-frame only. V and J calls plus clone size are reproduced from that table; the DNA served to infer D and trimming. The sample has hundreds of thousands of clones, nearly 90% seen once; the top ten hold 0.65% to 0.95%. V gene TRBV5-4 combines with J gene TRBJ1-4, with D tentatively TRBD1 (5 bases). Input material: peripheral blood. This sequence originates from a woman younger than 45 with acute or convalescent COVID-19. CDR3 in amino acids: CASSQDSATNEKLFF. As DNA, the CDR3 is TGTGCCAGCAGCCAAGACAGTGCAACTAATGAAAAACTGTTTTTT.